A selection of T cell receptor beta chains follows, all from one sample in a study of T cells after yellow fever vaccination. TCRdb reprocessed the 5' RACE reads with MiXCR, giving one entry per CDR3 protein. This sample has 500,000 to 650,000 distinct CDR3 sequences, with around an eighth found just once. Sequencing was performed on PBMCs, taken on the day of the yellow fever booster vaccination. These TCRs come from a man aged 30-40 years who received the YFV17D yellow fever vaccine. CDR3s include the opening cysteine and the closing phenylalanine or tryptophan. A D gene is named only where the DNA matches it firmly. Clone size is given for some rows only: seen once, a few or many times, or a class if the clone is expanded.

TGTGCCAGCAGCCAATTGGGACCGGGGACTGGAAACACCATATATTTT,CASSQLGPGTGNTIYF,TRBJ1-3,few,-,TRBV3-1
TGTGCCAGCAGTTACTTGGGGGGGATAGTTCAGCCCCAGCATTTT,CASSYLGGIVQPQHF,TRBJ1-5,-,-,TRBV6-2/TRBV6-3
TGTGCCAGCAGTTCCGGACTAGCGGACTACACCGGGGAGCTGTTTTTT,CASSSGLADYTGELFF,TRBJ2-2,few,TRBD2,TRBV6-2/TRBV6-3
TGTGCCACCAGTGATTTGCTGGGGCTCCACCCCCCTCCCTACAATGAGCAGTTCTTC,CATSDLLGLHPPPYNEQFF,TRBJ2-1,many,-,TRBV24-1
TGTGCCAGCAGCTCAGGGACCGTCGAGCAGTTCTTC,CASSSGTVEQFF,TRBJ2-1,few,-,TRBV7-9
TGTGCCAGCAGCTTATGGGCCGAGCAGTACTTC,CASSLWAEQYF,TRBJ2-7,few,-,TRBV7-2
TGTGCCAGCAGCGTAGCGGGACTAGCGGGCACAGATACGCAGTATTTT,CASSVAGLAGTDTQYF,TRBJ2-3,-,TRBD2,TRBV9
TGTGCCAGCAGTTACTCGAATGCAGGTCCCAAAGGAATGAGCGAGCAGTACTTC,CASSYSNAGPKGMSEQYF,TRBJ2-7,-,-,TRBV6-2/TRBV6-3
TGCGCCAGCAGCTTGGGAGCGGGACAAGAGACCCAGTACTTC,CASSLGAGQETQYF,TRBJ2-5,many,TRBD2,TRBV5-1
TGTGCCACTGGAGAGGGCCTCAGGGCCAACGTCCTGACTTTC,CATGEGLRANVLTF,TRBJ2-6,-,-,TRBV30
TGTGCCAGCAGCTTAGAGAGGGTCAATGAGCAGTTCTTC,CASSLERVNEQFF,TRBJ2-1,-,-,TRBV7-9
TGTGCCAGCAGCGTATTTAGCGGGAGTGCAGATACGCAGTATTTT,CASSVFSGSADTQYF,TRBJ2-3,few,TRBD2,TRBV9
TGTGCCAGCAGAGGTGGGTGGCCTGAAGCTTTCTTT,CASRGGWPEAFF,TRBJ1-1,-,-,TRBV12-3/TRBV12-4